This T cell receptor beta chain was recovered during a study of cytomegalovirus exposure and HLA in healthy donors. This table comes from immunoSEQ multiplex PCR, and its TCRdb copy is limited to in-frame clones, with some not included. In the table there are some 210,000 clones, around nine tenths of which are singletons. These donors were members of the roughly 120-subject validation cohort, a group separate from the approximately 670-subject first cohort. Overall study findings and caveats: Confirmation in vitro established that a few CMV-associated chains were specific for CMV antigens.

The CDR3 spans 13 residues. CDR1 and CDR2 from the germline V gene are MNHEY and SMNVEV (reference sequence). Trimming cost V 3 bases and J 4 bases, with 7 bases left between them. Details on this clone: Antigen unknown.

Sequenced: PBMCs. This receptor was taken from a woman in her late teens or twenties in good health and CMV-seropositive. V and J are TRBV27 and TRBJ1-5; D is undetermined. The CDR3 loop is CASSFRENQPQHF. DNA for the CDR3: TGTGCCAGCAGTTTTCGGGAGAATCAGCCCCAGCATTTT.